The 16 T cell receptor beta chains listed next were all sequenced from one sample in a study of T cell changes during pregnancy in multiple sclerosis. Profiling relied on immunoSEQ multiplex PCR, and the TCRdb table lists in-frame clones only, not all of them. The sample carries tens of thousands of clones, about 91% recorded once. The sample consisted of peripheral blood, taken in the first trimester of pregnancy. The receptors derive from a female donor with multiple sclerosis, enrolled in a pregnancy study.

This clone was recorded once. V usage is TRBV7-2 and J usage is TRBJ1-5; 7 bases match TRBD1. Germline V CDR1 and CDR2: SGHTA, FQGNSA. The trim removed 8 bases at V and 5 bases at J, leaving 6 bases unmatched. CDR3 length: 13 amino acids. The CDR3 region has the DNA TGTGCCAGCCGCCGCCAGGGGGATCAGCCCCAGCATTTT. Translating gives CASRRQGDQPQHF.

V usage is TRBV4-3 and J usage is TRBJ2-7; 7 bases fit TRBD2. The V and J ends lost 2 bases and 1 base, in that order; junction bases with no gene match: 5. CDR1 is LGHNA, CDR2 YSLEER, per germline. The CDR3 contains 15 residues. CDR3 sequence: CASSQQPGGSYEQYF. The CDR3 nucleotides read TGCGCCAGCAGCCAACAGCCCGGGGGGTCCTACGAGCAGTACTTC.

In DNA, the CDR3 is TGTGCCAGCAGCGTGAGTATCCTCCTGACAGGGGGCGCATACAATGAGCAGTTCTTC. It translates to CASSVSILLTGGAYNEQFF. This chain links TRBV2 with TRBJ2-1; 10 bases line up with TRBD1. The CDR3 has 19 amino acids. Per the germline V gene, CDR1 is SNHLY and CDR2 is FYNNEI. J gave up 4 bases and V 6 bases, and 18 bases lay outside the gene matches.

The chain uses TRBV11-3 and TRBJ1-1, with 7 bases that match TRBD1. The germline CDR1 and CDR2 sequences are SGHNT and YENEEA. Trimming took 4 bases from V and 0 from J; bases not matched to a gene: 2. The CDR3 extends over 14 amino acids. The CDR3 nucleotides are TGTGCCAGCAGCTCCGGGACAGTGAACACTGAAGCTTTCTTT. Translation gives CASSSGTVNTEAFF.

The rearrangement links TRBV19 to TRBJ1-6; 12 nucleotides line up with TRBD1. Trimming took 3 bases from V and 7 from J; bases not matched to a gene: 4. The CDR3 is 16 residues long. In germline, CDR1 is LNHDA, CDR2 SQIVND (reference sequence). This chain's CDR3 is CASSIRDRGHNSPLHF. The CDR3 DNA reads as TGTGCCAGTAGTATTCGGGACAGGGGGCACAATTCACCCCTCCACTTT.

This clone was counted a single time. For the CDR3, the DNA is TGCAGCGTCCGGGAGGACTCTGGGGCCAACGTCCTGACTTTC. Its translation is CSVREDSGANVLTF. The rearrangement uses TRBV29-1 and TRBJ2-6, with TRBD2 matching 7 bases. There are 14 residues in the CDR3. The V and J ends lost 6 bases and 0 bases, in that order; junction bases with no gene match: 2. Germline CDR1 reads SQVTM; CDR2 reads ANQGSEA.

The genes are TRBV2 and TRBJ1-4, with a weak D call TRBD1 (6 bases). V was pared by 6 bases and J by 3 bases, with 11 bases between. Germline V gene sequence: CDR1 SNHLY, CDR2 FYNNEI. The CDR3 has 14 residues. CDR3 nucleotides: TGTGCCAGCAGGTCGGGACAATCTAATGAAAAACTGTTTTTT. Its protein is CASRSGQSNEKLFF.

This sequence joins TRBV27 and TRBJ1-5; the D is unclear. V lost 4 bases to trimming and J lost 4 bases, with 11 bases between them. Germline lookup yields CDR1 MNHEY and CDR2 SMNVEV (reference sequence). The CDR3 length is 14 residues. The CDR3 is CASSSGGPNQPQHF. DNA of the CDR3: TGTGCCAGCAGTTCCGGAGGGCCAAATCAGCCCCAGCATTTT.

This chain uses TRBV5-1 with TRBJ1-2; 12 bases agree with TRBD1. Trimming at V came to 4 bases and at J to 5 bases, leaving 6 bases not matched to a gene. Germline-derived CDR1 and CDR2 are SGHRS and YFSETQ. The CDR3 contains 15 residues. CDR3 in amino acids: CASSQGQGAVYGYTF. The CDR3 DNA sequence: TGCGCCAGCAGCCAGGGACAGGGGGCGGTTTATGGCTACACCTTC.

The rearrangement uses TRBV27 and TRBJ1-5; TRBD1 agrees at 8 bases. Looked up from germline, CDR1 is MNHEY and CDR2 is SMNVEV (reference sequence). This CDR3 is 17 amino acids long. The trim removed 5 bases at V and 5 bases at J, leaving 14 bases unmatched. As DNA, the CDR3 is TGTGCCAGCAGTCCATACGGCGTACAGGGGGGCGATCAGCCCCAGCATTTT. Translated, it gives CASSPYGVQGGDQPQHF.

This chain links TRBV7-9 with TRBJ1-2; 7 bases align to TRBD1. The germline CDR1 and CDR2 sequences are SEHNR and FQNEAQ (reference sequence). Trimming cost V 1 base and J 6 bases; bases outside gene matches: 5. This CDR3 contains 14 residues. The DNA for the CDR3 is TGTGCCAGCAGCTTAGAGAGGGGGCAGAATGGCTACACCTTC. Protein sequence: CASSLERGQNGYTF.

As regards this clone: The junction departs from germline at one end; a sequencing error may be responsible. This chain's CDR3 is CASSLARGGELFF. DNA of the CDR3: TGTGCCAGCAGCCTAGCACGGGGCGGGGAGCTGTTTTTT. The rearrangement uses TRBV7-2 and TRBJ2-2; a possible D gene is TRBD2 (5 bases). Germline lookup yields CDR1 SGHTA and CDR2 FQGNSA. The CDR3 is made up of 13 amino acids.

The chain carries TRBV7-2 and TRBJ2-1, with 13 bases fitting TRBD2. Germline values: CDR1 SGHTA, CDR2 FQGNSA. The CDR3 has 17 residues. V was clipped by 0 bases and J by 1 base; unmatched bases: 0. The CDR3 sequence: CASSLATSGGSYNEQFF. The CDR3 nucleotides are TGTGCCAGCAGCTTAGCGACTAGCGGGGGGTCCTACAATGAGCAGTTCTTC.

The chain links TRBV19 to TRBJ2-5; 12 bases align to TRBD1. V was pared by 5 bases and J by 5 bases, with 9 bases of the junction left unmatched. The CDR3 consists of 16 residues. Germline V gene sequence: CDR1 LNHDA, CDR2 SQIVND (reference sequence). In nucleotides, the CDR3 is TGTGCCAGTAGTCTCCGGGACAGGGGGCGCGAGGAGACCCAGTACTTC. This gives the protein CASSLRDRGREETQYF.

The chain is built from TRBV29-1 and TRBJ1-5, with D perhaps TRBD1 (6 bases). V lost 4 bases and J lost 2, with 6 bases in between. CDR3 size: 12 residues. The V gene's germline CDR1 is SQVTM and CDR2 ANQGSEA. Here the CDR3 DNA reads TGCAGCGTTGCAGGGGGCAATCAGCCCCAGCATTTT. Protein: CSVAGGNQPQHF.

The V and J genes are TRBV5-1 and TRBJ2-7; the match to TRBD2 covers 12 bases. CDR1 and CDR2 (germline): SGHRS, YFSETQ. V shed 0 bases and J 3 bases; nucleotides not matched to a gene: 7. The CDR3 is made up of 17 amino acids. CDR3 DNA sequence: TGCGCCAGCAGCTTGGCCGCCGGACTAGCGGGGAACTACGAGCAGTACTTC. The encoded protein is CASSLAAGLAGNYEQYF.